These 21 T cell receptor beta chains were all obtained from the same sample, sequenced in a study of sequential checkpoint blockade in melanoma. Specified treatment: randomized to nivolumab then ipilimumab (arm A) or the reverse (arm B). Some clones are missing from TCRdb's copy, which holds only in-frame ones; the method was immunoSEQ multiplex PCR. The sample includes some 7,900 clones, around 22% of them seen just once. Sequences were derived from tumor tissue (inferred from file names), sampled from a patient given nivolumab and ipilimumab in sequence. These receptors were taken from a human donor with melanoma.

The chain employs TRBV7-6 and TRBJ2-3; 13 bases align to TRBD2. Trimming removed 5 bases from V and 8 bases from J; junction bases left unmatched: 10. This CDR3 has 16 amino acids. Germline CDR1 reads SGHVS; CDR2 reads FNYEAQ. The CDR3 nucleotides are TGTGCCAGCAGCCTGAGACTAGCGGGAGGTTGGCGTACGCAGTATTTT. Amino acid sequence: CASSLRLAGGWRTQYF.

This clone is medium-sized (0.01 to 0.1%) in the sample. V usage is TRBV6-8 and J usage is TRBJ1-1; the D gene is possibly TRBD1 (5 bases). This CDR3 is built from 12 residues. Trimming pared 6 bases from V and 4 bases from J, leaving 9 bases between. Germline V gene lookup returns CDR1 MNHGY and CDR2 SAAAGT. In DNA form, the CDR3 reads TGTGCCAGCAGCCCCGGGGGCACTGAAGCTTTCTTT. Protein: CASSPGGTEAFF.

The V call is TRBV5-1, the J call TRBJ1-1, with TRBD1 matching over 8 bases. CDR1 is SGHRS, CDR2 YFSETQ, per germline. The CDR3 has 16 residues. Germline trimming cut 0 bases from V and 5 bases from J; bases unmatched to any gene: 9. In DNA, the CDR3 is TGCGCCAGCAGCTTGGAAGGGCAGGGGGCGGAAACTGAAGCTTTCTTT. It specifies CASSLEGQGAETEAFF.

This clone was found a few times. This rearrangement joins TRBV28 to TRBJ2-3; D is tentatively TRBD1 or TRBD2 (6 bases each). The CDR3 loop spans 16 amino acids. Germline lookup yields CDR1 MDHEN and CDR2 SYDVKM. Trimming pared 2 bases from V and 8 bases from J, leaving 20 bases between. As DNA, the CDR3 is TGTGCCAGCAGTTTACAGGGGCCGGGGGCACAGGGTACGCAGTATTTT. It encodes CASSLQGPGAQGTQYF.

This clone came up once. The V gene is TRBV28, the J gene TRBJ1-1; 8 bases are shared with TRBD1. V lost 6 bases, J lost 3 bases, and 15 bases stayed unmatched. Germline values: CDR1 MDHEN, CDR2 SYDVKM. The CDR3 is 17 residues long. The CDR3 coding sequence is TGTGCCAGCAGCTCCCCCGGGGCAGGGGGCTGGTACACTGAAGCTTTCTTT. Translated: CASSSPGAGGWYTEAFF.

In its sample, this clone is medium-sized. The CDR3 DNA reads as TGTGCCAGCAGCGTAGGGGGACAGGGGTCCGAGCAGTACGTC. This encodes CASSVGGQGSEQYV. This sequence joins TRBV9 and TRBJ2-7; 10 bases are shared with TRBD1. CDR3 length: 14 amino acids. Trimming removed 0 bases from V and 6 bases from J; junction bases left unmatched: 3. The germline V gene encodes CDR1 SGDLS and CDR2 YYNGEE.

This clone is classed as medium-sized. The J gene is TRBJ1-1, the V gene TRBV9; a weak D match, TRBD1 (5 bases). Germline V gene sequence: CDR1 SGDLS, CDR2 YYNGEE. The CDR3 loop spans 14 amino acids. V was pared by 1 base and J by 8 bases, with 15 bases between. CDR3 nucleotides: TGTGCCAGCAGCGTAACCGGGACGGGAAAAGAAGCTTTCTTT. As protein: CASSVTGTGKEAFF. The full variable domain, with the rest looked up from reference TRBV9 and TRBJ1-1, is DSGVTQTPKHLITATGQRVTLRCSPRSGDLSVYWYQQSLDQGLQFLIQYYNGEERAKGNILERFSAQQFPDLHSELNLSSLELGDSALYFCASSVTGTGKEAFFGQGTRLTVV.

V and J are TRBV23-1 and TRBJ2-7, with D perhaps matching TRBD1 or TRBD2 (5 bases each). TRBV23-1 is sorted into the ORF group, with uncertain function. The CDR3 is made up of 13 amino acids. CDR3 sequence reads: CASSLAPREEGLV. The CDR3 coding sequence is TGCGCCAGCAGCTTGGCCCCTAGGGAAGAGGGGCTCGTC.

In its sample, this clone was seen many times. The chain employs TRBV11-3 and TRBJ2-4; TRBD2 agrees at 10 bases. With 5 bases clipped from V and 9 bases from J, the junction kept 10 bases outside the gene matches. Per germline, CDR1 SGHNT and CDR2 YENEEA. The CDR3 runs to 15 residues. The CDR3 DNA sequence: TGTGCCAGCAGCCCATCCCCTAGCGGGAGTGTCATTCAGTACTTC. As protein: CASSPSPSGSVIQYF.

The CDR3 DNA sequence: TGCAGCGTCATTGGGACCGGGATCACAGATACGCAGTATTTT. The encoded protein is CSVIGTGITDTQYF. The genes are TRBV29-1 and TRBJ2-3, with D perhaps given as TRBD1 or TRBD2 (5 bases each). The CDR3 length is 14 residues. V shed 6 bases and J shed 2 bases, with 15 bases lying between them. The V gene's germline CDR1 is SQVTM and CDR2 ANQGSEA.

The chain employs TRBV14 and TRBJ1-2, with a tentative D call TRBD1 (5 bases). The germline V gene has CDR1 SGHDN and CDR2 FVKESK. This CDR3 has 15 residues. V shed 1 base and J shed 1 base, with 10 bases lying between them. This CDR3 is CASSQGRGVNYGYTF. In DNA, the CDR3 is TGTGCCAGCAGCCAAGGACGGGGCGTTAACTATGGCTACACCTTC.

The table lists this clone with a few counts. The chain recombines TRBV1 with TRBJ2-1; the table's D call, TRBD2, has no DNA check behind it. TRBV1 is reported as a pseudogene. This CDR3 spans 16 amino acids. CDR3 sequence reads: CASSQEGDWGLDEQFF. DNA for the CDR3: TGCGCCAGCAGCCAAGAAGGGGACTGGGGCCTGGATGAGCAGTTCTTC.

By share, this clone counts as medium-sized. This rearrangement joins TRBV6-8 to TRBJ1-1; D is perhaps TRBD1 (5 bases). The CDR3 is 12 amino acids. Trimming stripped 7 bases from V and 4 bases from J, with 10 bases between. CDR1 is MNHGY and CDR2 is SAAAGT in the germline V gene. Here the CDR3 reads CASTSGGTEAFF. The DNA of the CDR3 is TGTGCCAGCACGTCCGGGGGCACTGAAGCTTTCTTT.

This clone turned up a few times. The V and J genes are TRBV6-8 and TRBJ2-7; D not certain. This CDR3 comprises 13 residues. Trimming left V 5 bases short and J 7 bases short, with 15 bases between. CDR1 is MNHGY, CDR2 SAAAGT, per germline. The chain's CDR3 is CASSRNSLGEQYV. The CDR3, as DNA: TGTGCCAGCAGTCGGAACTCCCTGGGGGAGCAGTACGTC.

In its sample, this clone is medium-sized. The rearrangement links TRBV11-3 to TRBJ1-1; no clear D. Germline lookup yields CDR1 SGHNT and CDR2 YENEEA. This CDR3 is built from 14 residues. V lost 3 bases, J lost 1 base, and 9 bases lay in between. The DNA of the CDR3 is TGTGCCAGCAGCTTCAGTTACGCGAACACTGAAGCTTTCTTT. It specifies CASSFSYANTEAFF.

This clone was seen many times. V gene TRBV11-3 combines with J gene TRBJ1-2; 8 bases agree with TRBD1. The V and J ends lost 4 bases and 4 bases, in that order; junction bases with no gene match: 8. Germline V gene data show CDR1 as SGHNT and CDR2 as YENEEA. This CDR3 contains 15 residues. CDR3: CASSSQGANTYGYTF. For the CDR3, the DNA is TGTGCCAGCAGCTCCCAGGGGGCCAACACCTATGGCTACACCTTC.

The table lists this clone with a few counts. The chain uses TRBV19 and TRBJ2-1; 7 bases are a match to TRBD1. The germline V gene encodes CDR1 LNHDA and CDR2 SQIVND (reference sequence). The CDR3 consists of 12 residues. Losses at the gene ends were 10 bases for V and 6 bases for J; bases not matched to a gene: 6. The CDR3 here is CAIRTGINEQFF. As DNA, the CDR3 is TGTGCCATAAGGACAGGCATCAATGAGCAGTTCTTC.

This clone is medium-sized within its sample. V and J are TRBV15 and TRBJ1-1, with TRBD1 matching 8 bases. Losses at the gene ends were 5 bases for V and 0 bases for J; bases not matched to a gene: 11. Per the germline V gene, CDR1 is LNHNV and CDR2 is YYDKDF (reference sequence). The length of the CDR3 is 17 residues. For the CDR3, the DNA is TGTGCCACCAGCTTCCCGGGATCGGGACAGGTGAACACTGAAGCTTTCTTT. Translation: CATSFPGSGQVNTEAFF.

This clone occurred a few times. The V and J genes are TRBV4-1 and TRBJ2-4; unclear D gene. Germline V CDR1 and CDR2: MGHRA, YSYEKL. This CDR3 contains 19 residues. Between the trimmed V and J ends, which lost 0 bases and 7 bases, there was a span of 25 bases. CDR3 coding DNA: TGCGCCAGCAGCCAAGAAGGGCTAGGCCCTTCTCGAAATGGTAACATTCAGTACTTC. This encodes CASSQEGLGPSRNGNIQYF.

The V gene is TRBV5-1, the J gene TRBJ1-4; D might be TRBD1 (5 bases). The V gene's germline CDR1 is SGHRS and CDR2 YFSETQ. The CDR3 is made up of 15 amino acids. Trimming cost V 4 bases and J 3 bases, with 13 bases left between them. The CDR3 DNA follows: TGCGCCAGCAGCGAGCAGGGCTTAGCTAATGAAAAACTGTTTTTT. This sequence encodes CASSEQGLANEKLFF.

Regarding this clone: Other DNA sequences within the sample encode an identical CDR3. This chain uses TRBV6-8 with TRBJ2-3; the D gene could be TRBD1 or TRBD2 (5 bases each). This CDR3 spans 14 amino acids. Germline V CDR1 and CDR2: MNHGY, SAAAGT. V was pared by 2 bases and J by 3 bases, with 9 bases between. The CDR3 DNA sequence: TGTGCCAGCAGTTACGGGGGAAGGACAGATACGCAGTATTTT. It codes for CASSYGGRTDTQYF.